This T cell receptor beta chain is from a study of identical twins. The CDR3 runs to 15 residues. Germline CDR1 MNHEY, CDR2 SMNVEV (reference sequence). Unmatched junction bases numbered 8, after V lost 8 bases and J lost 1 base. From the 5' RACE reads, TCRdb called clonotypes with MiXCR, one entry per CDR3 protein. The sample has about 520,000 distinct CDR3 sequences, around 20% seen once. This sample also appeared in a second study, on T cells expressing NK-cell markers. This second study notes: Within several experiments, an anti-gamma-delta TCR antibody kept the sorting limited to alpha-beta TCR T cells.

The sequence derives from a woman in her late teens or twenties in good health. The V call is TRBV27, the J call TRBJ2-4; 7 nucleotides match TRBD2. Sequencing input: CD4+ T cells sorted from blood. This CDR3 is CASQRFGGAKNIQYF. In nucleotides, the CDR3 is TGTGCCAGCCAGCGTTTCGGGGGGGCCAAAAACATTCAGTACTTC.